This T cell receptor (beta chain) is from a study of T cell repertoires in aging, cancer and after chemotherapy. Study at large: Patients with glioblastoma brain tumors were sampled before and after temozolomide-based therapy. Study-wide results and limits: Median generation probability rose over the chemotherapy interval in each cancer cohort, suggesting rebound thymic output. In healthy donors, age-related TCR diversity loss mainly reflected lost richness. Untreated cancer patients had significantly lower blood TCR diversity than age-matched healthy donors.

Details on this clonotype: Its antigen remains unknown. This clone may be a read error of a much larger clone one base away.

Rearranged V-D-J TRB sequences were amplified with a mixed TRB-A/B primer pool. TCRdb redid the calling of the multiplex PCR reads with MiXCR, one entry per CDR3 protein. Of approximately 1,600 distinct CDR3 sequences listed, roughly a fifth are singletons. TCR beta rearrangements were amplified from peripheral blood genomic DNA. V lost 0 bases, J lost 3 bases, and 17 bases lay in between. This CDR3 has 17 residues. The rearrangement uses TRBV5-3 and TRBJ2-3, with D uncertain. TRBV5-3 is annotated as an ORF whose role is uncertain. The source material was blood. The clonotype comes from a human donor with a solid tumor. This CDR3 is CARSLARTTRRTDTQYF. The CDR3, as DNA: TGTGCCAGAAGCTTGGCGAGAACAACCAGAAGGACAGATACGCAGTATTTT.